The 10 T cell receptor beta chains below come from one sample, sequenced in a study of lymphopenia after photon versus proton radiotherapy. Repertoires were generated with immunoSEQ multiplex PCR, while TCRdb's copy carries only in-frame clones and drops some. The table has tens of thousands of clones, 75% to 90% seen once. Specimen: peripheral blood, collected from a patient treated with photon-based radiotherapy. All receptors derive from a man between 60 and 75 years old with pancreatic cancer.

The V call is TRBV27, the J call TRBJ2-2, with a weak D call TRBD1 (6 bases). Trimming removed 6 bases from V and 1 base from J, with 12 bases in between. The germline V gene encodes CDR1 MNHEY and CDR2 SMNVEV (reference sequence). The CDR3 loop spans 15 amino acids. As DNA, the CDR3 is TGTGCCAGCAGAAGACAGGCCTTGAACACCGGGGAGCTGTTTTTT. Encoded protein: CASRRQALNTGELFF.

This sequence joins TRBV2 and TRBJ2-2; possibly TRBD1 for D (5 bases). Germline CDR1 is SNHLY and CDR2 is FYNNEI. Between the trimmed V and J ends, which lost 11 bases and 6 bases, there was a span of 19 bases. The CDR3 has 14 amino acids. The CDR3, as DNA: TGTGCCGCCAGCAGTGGGGCGCCCCCCGGGGAGCTGTTTTTT. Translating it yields CAASSGAPPGELFF.

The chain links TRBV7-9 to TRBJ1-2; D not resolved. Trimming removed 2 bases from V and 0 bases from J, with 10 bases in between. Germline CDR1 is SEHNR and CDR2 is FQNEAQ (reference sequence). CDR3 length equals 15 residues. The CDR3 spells CASSLTGTPNYGYTF. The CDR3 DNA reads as TGTGCCAGCAGCTTAACCGGCACTCCTAACTATGGCTACACCTTC.

The DNA of the CDR3 is TGCGCCAGCAGCTTGGCAGTGACAGGGGCTACTAATGAGCAGTTCTTC. Amino acid sequence: CASSLAVTGATNEQFF. The rearrangement joins TRBV5-1 to TRBJ2-1; 8 nucleotides match TRBD1. Trimming cost V 0 bases and J 7 bases; bases outside gene matches: 9. The germline V gene has CDR1 SGHRS and CDR2 YFSETQ. The CDR3 has 16 residues.

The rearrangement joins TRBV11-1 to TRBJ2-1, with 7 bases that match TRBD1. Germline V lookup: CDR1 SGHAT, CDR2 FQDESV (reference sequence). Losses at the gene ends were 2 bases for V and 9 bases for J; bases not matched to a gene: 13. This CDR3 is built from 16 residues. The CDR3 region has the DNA TGTGCCAGCAGCTTATCGACAGGGCTGGTCGCATTTGAGCAGTTCTTC. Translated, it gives CASSLSTGLVAFEQFF.

CDR3 residues: CASSLGYSNYGYTF. The CDR3 DNA follows: TGTGCCAGCAGCTTGGGATATTCGAACTATGGCTACACCTTC. V gene TRBV5-5 combines with J gene TRBJ1-2; D is unresolved. The CDR3 runs 14 residues. The V end lost 0 bases, the J end lost 2 bases, and 8 bases lay between the germline ends. The germline V gene encodes CDR1 SGHKS and CDR2 YYEKEE (reference sequence).

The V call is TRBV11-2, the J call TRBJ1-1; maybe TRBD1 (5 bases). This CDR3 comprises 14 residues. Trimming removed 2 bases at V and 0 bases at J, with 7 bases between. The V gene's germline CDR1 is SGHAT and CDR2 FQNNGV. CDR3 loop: CASSLWGLNTEAFF. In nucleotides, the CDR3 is TGTGCCAGCAGCTTATGGGGGTTGAACACTGAAGCTTTCTTT.

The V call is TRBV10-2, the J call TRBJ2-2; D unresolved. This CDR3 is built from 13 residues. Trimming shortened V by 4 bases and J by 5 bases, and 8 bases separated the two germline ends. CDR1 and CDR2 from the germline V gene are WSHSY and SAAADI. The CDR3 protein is CASSGHGTGELFF. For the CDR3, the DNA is TGCGCCAGCAGTGGACACGGAACCGGGGAGCTGTTTTTT.

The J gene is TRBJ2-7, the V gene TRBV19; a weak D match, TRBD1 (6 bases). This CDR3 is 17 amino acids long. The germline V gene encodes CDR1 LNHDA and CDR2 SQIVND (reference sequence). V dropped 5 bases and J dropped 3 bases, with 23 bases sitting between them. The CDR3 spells CASSPKLGQGRYYEQYF. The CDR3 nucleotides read TGTGCCAGTAGTCCAAAGTTGGGGCAGGGGCGATACTACGAGCAGTACTTC.

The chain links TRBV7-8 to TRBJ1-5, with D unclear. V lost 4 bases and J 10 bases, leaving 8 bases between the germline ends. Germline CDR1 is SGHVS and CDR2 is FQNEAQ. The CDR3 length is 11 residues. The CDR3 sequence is CASSSFGPQHF. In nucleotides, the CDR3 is TGTGCCAGCAGCTCATTCGGTCCCCAGCATTTT.